A single sample is the source of the 12 T cell receptor beta chains below, sequenced in a study of cytomegalovirus exposure and HLA in healthy donors. Profiling relied on immunoSEQ multiplex PCR, and the TCRdb table lists in-frame clones only, not all of them. Found here are fewer than 100,000 clones, roughly 95% of them singletons; the top ten hold about 3.6%. Specimen: PBMCs. The receptor set was obtained from a woman under 30 in good health and CMV-seropositive.

This clone was counted once. The CDR3 DNA follows: TGCGCCTCACGGGACAGGTCCTTCGGGAACACTGAAGCTTTCTTT. Translation gives CASRDRSFGNTEAFF. The chain couples TRBV5-1 to TRBJ1-1; 8 bases fit TRBD1. The CDR3 spans 15 residues. In germline, CDR1 is SGHRS, CDR2 YFSETQ. With 10 bases clipped from V and 1 base from J, the junction kept 12 bases outside the gene matches.

The V gene is TRBV28, the J gene TRBJ1-3, with TRBD1 identical over 8 bases. Germline assignment: CDR1 MDHEN and CDR2 SYDVKM. The CDR3 is 15 amino acids. V gave up 5 bases and J gave up 0 bases; unmatched junction bases: 3. CDR3 DNA sequence: TGTGCCAGCAGTACCGACAGGGGCTCTGGAAACACCATATATTTT. Protein product: CASSTDRGSGNTIYF.

This chain connects TRBV28 to TRBJ1-1; a weak D match, TRBD1 (5 bases). Germline V gene lookup returns CDR1 MDHEN and CDR2 SYDVKM. Trimming shortened V by 6 bases and J by 2 bases, and 13 bases separated the two germline ends. This CDR3 is 14 amino acids long. In DNA, the CDR3 is TGTGCCAGCAGGTGGGCGGGGCTTAACACTGAAGCTTTCTTT. Its translation is CASRWAGLNTEAFF. The full variable domain, completed using reference TRBV28 and TRBJ1-1, is DVKVTQSSRYLVKRTGEKVFLECVQDMDHENMFWYRQDPGLGLRLIYFSYDVKMKEKGDIPEGYSVSREKKERFSLILESASTNQTSMYLCASRWAGLNTEAFFGQGTRLTVV.

This chain links TRBV29-1 with TRBJ2-3, with 10 bases identical to TRBD2. V lost 3 bases to trimming and J lost 4 bases; unmatched junction nucleotides: 4. The germline V gene encodes CDR1 SQVTM and CDR2 ANQGSEA. The CDR3 runs to 14 residues. CDR3 sequence reads: CSVESSGRADTQYF. For the CDR3, the DNA is TGCAGCGTTGAGAGCAGCGGGAGGGCAGATACGCAGTATTTT.

The chain links TRBV7-9 to TRBJ2-4; possible D gene TRBD2, 5 bases. V was pared by 1 base and J by 0 bases, with 10 bases between. The CDR3 has 16 amino acids. Germline values: CDR1 SEHNR, CDR2 FQNEAQ (reference sequence). CDR3 DNA: TGTGCCAGCAGCTTAGGAGCGGAGCTAGCCAAAAACATTCAGTACTTC. Amino acids: CASSLGAELAKNIQYF.

This chain joins TRBV28 and TRBJ1-2; D may be TRBD1 (5 bases). Trimming pared 6 bases from V and 3 bases from J, leaving 11 bases between. The CDR3 has 13 residues. Germline V lookup: CDR1 MDHEN, CDR2 SYDVKM. CDR3 DNA: TGTGCCAGCAGCACCGGGGGGGACTATGGCTACACCTTC. It yields the protein CASSTGGDYGYTF.

This chain connects TRBV11-3 to TRBJ1-5, with D perhaps TRBD1 (6 bases). The germline CDR1 and CDR2 sequences are SGHNT and YENEEA. This CDR3 has 13 amino acids. V lost 3 bases, J lost 9 bases, and 12 bases lay in between. The CDR3 sequence: CASSFRGGGPQHF. As DNA, the CDR3 is TGTGCCAGCAGCTTTAGAGGGGGTGGGCCCCAGCATTTT.

The chain couples TRBV28 to TRBJ2-7, with a possible D match to TRBD1 (7 bases). V was shortened by 9 bases and J by 2 bases, with 14 bases between the two germline ends. Germline-derived CDR1 and CDR2 are MDHEN and SYDVKM. This CDR3 is built from 13 residues. CDR3 DNA: TGTGCCAGGAGGCAGGGGGGCCCCTACGAGCAGTACTTC. Translated: CARRQGGPYEQYF. The whole variable domain, filled in from reference TRBV28 and TRBJ2-7, reads DVKVTQSSRYLVKRTGEKVFLECVQDMDHENMFWYRQDPGLGLRLIYFSYDVKMKEKGDIPEGYSVSREKKERFSLILESASTNQTSMYLCARRQGGPYEQYFGPGTRLTVT.

The rearrangement links TRBV7-9 to TRBJ2-7, with D perhaps TRBD2 (6 bases). Germline CDR1 is SEHNR and CDR2 is FQNEAQ (reference sequence). This CDR3 has 14 residues. Trimming removed 5 bases from V and 4 bases from J, with 15 bases in between. The CDR3 here is CASSPERAGYEQYF. CDR3 coding DNA: TGTGCCAGCAGCCCCGAACGGGCGGGGTACGAGCAGTACTTC.

The V call is TRBV4-1, the J call TRBJ1-2, with TRBD1 matching over 7 bases. The trim removed 2 bases at V and 4 bases at J, leaving 7 bases unmatched. Germline CDR1 reads MGHRA; CDR2 reads YSYEKL. The CDR3 has 15 amino acids. DNA of the CDR3: TGCGCCAGCAGCCAATCCGGGACAGACCTCTATGGCTACACCTTC. Its translation is CASSQSGTDLYGYTF.

The gene calls are TRBV28 and TRBJ1-2, with TRBD1 identical over 8 bases. After removal of 6 bases from V and 8 bases from J, the junction contained 11 bases not matched to a gene. This CDR3 has 14 residues. Germline loops: CDR1 MDHEN, CDR2 SYDVKM. This chain's CDR3 is CASSQTDRGRGYTF. CDR3 sequence (DNA): TGTGCCAGCAGCCAAACAGACAGGGGTCGAGGCTACACCTTC.

The rearrangement links TRBV19 to TRBJ2-2, with 7 bases matching TRBD1. V shed 9 bases and J 7 bases; nucleotides not matched to a gene: 14. This CDR3 region has 15 residues. In germline, CDR1 is LNHDA, CDR2 SQIVND (reference sequence). CDR3 bases: TGTGCCAGCACTGAGGGGCAGGGGGTCTTCGGGGAGCTGTTTTTT. Translated: CASTEGQGVFGELFF.